This is a list of T cell receptor beta chains from one sample in a study of regulatory T cells in long-lasting Graves disease. TCRdb ran MiXCR on the multiplex PCR reads and lists one entry per CDR3 protein. Altogether hundreds of thousands of distinct CDR3 sequences are present, roughly 15% being singletons, with the ten largest covering about 18%. In addition, the sample was reused for a study of T cells in Graves' hyperthyroidism and ophthalmopathy.

The material sequenced was peripheral blood mononuclear cells (PBMCs), taken at new diagnosis, from a patient treated with antithyroid drugs. The source of these receptors is a woman younger than 45 with Graves disease. Each CDR3 is given with its conserved first and last residue. A D gene is named only where the DNA matches it firmly. Size values are once, few and many counts, or a class for expanded clones, and some rows have none.

size,J,V,length,D,DNA,CDR3
many,TRBJ1-2,TRBV6-2/TRBV6-3,13,TRBD1,TGTGCCAGTGACGGGACAGGGGGATCTGGCTACACCTTC,CASDGTGGSGYTF
few,TRBJ1-1,TRBV7-8,14,TRBD1,TGTGCCAGCAGCTTTCCAGGGGGGAACACTGGAGCTTTCTTT,CASSFPGGNTGAFF
-,TRBJ2-6,TRBV27,15,-,TGTGCCAGCAGTTTCGATATCTCTGGGGCCAACGTCCTGACTTTC,CASSFDISGANVLTF
-,TRBJ2-7,TRBV11-2,15,TRBD2,TGTGCCAGCAGAAGATCGTGGCGGGAGGCCCACGAGCAGTACTTC,CASRRSWREAHEQYF
few,TRBJ1-1,TRBV5-5,15,-,TGTGCCAGCAGCGGGGGGATGGTTTCCAACACTGAAGCTTTCTTT,CASSGGMVSNTEAFF
many,TRBJ1-1,TRBV5-6,16,-,TGTGCCAGCAGCTTGTTTTCGACAAGGGTGAACACTGAAGCTTTCTTT,CASSLFSTRVNTEAFF
-,TRBJ2-7,TRBV7-9,13,TRBD2,TGTGCCAGCACCTGGACTAGCTTCGATGAGCAGTACTTC,CASTWTSFDEQYF
once,TRBJ1-4,TRBV5-1,15,-,TGCGCCAGCAGCCCGCCGGGGCCGGGGGAAGAAAAACTGTTTTTT,CASSPPGPGEEKLFF
-,TRBJ1-3,TRBV18,15,-,TGTGCCAGCTCACCACCATCAGTGGCTGGAAACACCATATATTTT,CASSPPSVAGNTIYF
few,TRBJ2-7,TRBV18,15,TRBD2,TGTGCCAGCTCACCAGCGGGAGCTATCTCCTACGAGCAGTACTTC,CASSPAGAISYEQYF
few,TRBJ1-5,TRBV19,13,-,TGTGCCAGTAGACTCAACGGGAATCAGCCCCAGCATTTT,CASRLNGNQPQHF
many,TRBJ2-3,TRBV7-2,11,-,TGTGCCAGCAGCCGGCTAGATACGCAGTATTTT,CASSRLDTQYF
many,TRBJ2-3,TRBV6-1,16,TRBD2,TGTGCCAGCAGTGAAGTTGGTCTAGCGGGAGGGCGGAGGCAGTATTTT,CASSEVGLAGGRRQYF
once,TRBJ1-3,TRBV24-1,13,TRBD1,TGTGCCACCGGCGGGGACAGGGGGACCCCCATATATTTT,CATGGDRGTPIYF
many,TRBJ2-3,TRBV27,9,-,TGTGCCAGCAGCCCACGTCCGTATTTT,CASSPRPYF
many,TRBJ2-7,TRBV12-3/TRBV12-4,14,-,TGTGCCAGCAATACCGGGACAAGTGTCTACGAGCAGTACTTC,CASNTGTSVYEQYF
-,TRBJ1-3,TRBV19,13,-,TGTGCCAGTAGTAGAGATACTGGAAACACCATATATTTT,CASSRDTGNTIYF
-,TRBJ1-2,TRBV29-1,14,-,TGCAGCGTTGTCCCGGGGGGAGATAAAAATGGCTACACCTTC,CSVVPGGDKNGYTF
-,TRBJ2-1,TRBV24-1,13,-,TGTGCCACCAGTGGTGATACCAACAATGAGCAGTTCTTC,CATSGDTNNEQFF
-,TRBJ2-3,TRBV20-1,14,TRBD1,TGCAGTGCTAAAGGACAGGGGGGCACATATACGCAGTATTTT,CSAKGQGGTYTQYF
many,TRBJ1-1,TRBV10-3,13,-,TGTGCCATCAGTGAGGGAGGGTACACTGAAGCTTTCTTT,CAISEGGYTEAFF
-,TRBJ2-3,TRBV2,15,-,TGTGCCAGCAGTGGCCCTAGGACAAGCACAGATACGCAGTATTTT,CASSGPRTSTDTQYF